This T cell receptor (beta chain) was found in a study of Graves' ophthalmopathy and Graves' hyperthyroidism. Background on the study: The term stable hyperthyroidism indicated an absence of ophthalmopathy within 18 months of follow-up.

The CDR3 contains 13 residues. Trimming at V came to 4 bases and at J to 7 bases, leaving 7 bases not matched to a gene. Germline-derived CDR1 and CDR2 are LNHNV and YYDKDF (reference sequence). A note on this clonotype: No antigen is known for it.

Each hyperthyroidism patient was newly diagnosed, with under 2 months' duration, and aged 18 to 65. Orbital computed tomography, together with clinical symptoms, serum thyroxine, TRAb and thyroid ultrasound, was used for diagnosis. Study conclusions and caveats: Thyroid clonotypes that were expanded above 0.001 frequency mostly also appeared in blood.

The sequenced template was RNA, covering the TCR beta CDR3 region. HTBI primers served in a first-round RT-PCR, which a second-round multiplex PCR followed. TCRdb reanalysed the multiplex PCR reads using MiXCR and keeps one entry per CDR3 protein. The profile shows 500,000 to 700,000 distinct CDR3 sequences, under 45% of them singletons. The receptor was derived from an adult man with Graves' hyperthyroidism. The gene calls are TRBV15 and TRBJ2-7, with 7 bases aligning to TRBD1. Source material: peripheral blood or thyroid tissue (not recorded which). The CDR3 coding sequence is TGTGCCACCAGCACAAACAGGGGTTATGAGCAGTACTTC. This codes for CATSTNRGYEQYF.